The present T cell receptor beta chain was sequenced within a study of response to subunit inactivated influenza vaccine. CDR3 size: 15 residues. With V trimmed by 5 bases and J by 2 bases, 5 bases remained unmatched. The germline V gene has CDR1 SGHAT and CDR2 FQDESV (reference sequence). This clonotype was recorded many times. A much bigger clone sits one base away, suggesting this may be a read error. MiXCR was run by TCRdb on the RT-PCR reads, yielding one entry per CDR3 protein. The sample yields about 620,000 distinct CDR3 sequences, over 9% seen once. This sample was shared with a second study, whose subject was T cells expressing NK-cell markers. Per that study: Production of TCR beta cDNA relied on 5'RACE template switching with UMIs. Sorted CD3+CD56+NKG2C+, CD3+CD56+NKG2C- and CD3+CD56-NKG2C+ T-cell subsets were beta-chain profiled. The CD3+CD56-NKG2C+ fraction was also led by these clonotypes in a few donors.

The V and J genes are TRBV11-1 and TRBJ2-5, with 10 bases lining up with TRBD2. The material sequenced was PBMCs from blood, taken on the day of vaccination. This receptor was obtained from a man aged 45-65 years who received an inactivated influenza vaccine. The CDR3 is CASSPGLAIQETQYF. The CDR3 region has the DNA TGTGCCAGCAGCCCGGGACTAGCGATTCAAGAGACCCAGTACTTC.